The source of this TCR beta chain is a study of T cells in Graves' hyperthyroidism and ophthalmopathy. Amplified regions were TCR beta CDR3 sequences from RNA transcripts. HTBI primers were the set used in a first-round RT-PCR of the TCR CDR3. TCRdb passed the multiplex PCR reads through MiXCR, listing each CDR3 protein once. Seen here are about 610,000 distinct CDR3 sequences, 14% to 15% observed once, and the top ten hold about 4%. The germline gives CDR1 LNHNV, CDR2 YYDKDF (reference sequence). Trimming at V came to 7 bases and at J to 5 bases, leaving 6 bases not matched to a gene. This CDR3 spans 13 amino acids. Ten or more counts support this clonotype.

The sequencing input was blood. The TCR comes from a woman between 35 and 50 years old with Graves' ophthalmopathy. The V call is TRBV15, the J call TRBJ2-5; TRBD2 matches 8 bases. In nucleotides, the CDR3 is TGTGCCACCACCTGGACTAGCCTGGAGACCCAGTACTTC. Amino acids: CATTWTSLETQYF.